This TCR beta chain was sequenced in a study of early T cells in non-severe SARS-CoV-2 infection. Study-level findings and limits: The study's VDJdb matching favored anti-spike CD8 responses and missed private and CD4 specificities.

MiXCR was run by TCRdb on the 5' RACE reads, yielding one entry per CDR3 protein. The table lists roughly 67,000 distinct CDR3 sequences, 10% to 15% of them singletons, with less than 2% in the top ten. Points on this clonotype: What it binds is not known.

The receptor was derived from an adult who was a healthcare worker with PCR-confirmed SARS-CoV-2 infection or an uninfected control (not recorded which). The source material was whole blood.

CDR3 loop: CASSRIMTGLETQYF. CDR3 nucleotides: TGTGCCAGCAGCCGCATCATGACAGGGCTCGAGACCCAGTACTTC. This sequence joins TRBV7-9 and TRBJ2-5; 7 bases fit TRBD1. Germline assignment: CDR1 SEHNR and CDR2 FQNEAQ (reference sequence). CDR3 length: 15 amino acids. J gave up 5 bases and V 5 bases, and 11 bases lay outside the gene matches.